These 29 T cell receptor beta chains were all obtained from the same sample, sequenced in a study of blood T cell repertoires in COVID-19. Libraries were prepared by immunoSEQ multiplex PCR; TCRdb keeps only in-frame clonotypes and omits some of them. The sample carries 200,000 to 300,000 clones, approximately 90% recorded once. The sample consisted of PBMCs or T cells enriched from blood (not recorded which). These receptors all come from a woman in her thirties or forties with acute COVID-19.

CDR3 amino acids: CASSPKGLAGGPSSTDTQYF. The CDR3, as DNA: TGTGCCAGCTCACCGAAGGGTTTAGCGGGAGGACCCTCTAGCACAGATACGCAGTATTTT. The rearrangement joins TRBV18 to TRBJ2-3; 10 nucleotides align to TRBD2. The CDR3 has 20 residues. V was pared by 3 bases and J by 0 bases, with 15 bases of the junction left unmatched. CDR1 and CDR2 (germline): KGHSH, LQKENI.

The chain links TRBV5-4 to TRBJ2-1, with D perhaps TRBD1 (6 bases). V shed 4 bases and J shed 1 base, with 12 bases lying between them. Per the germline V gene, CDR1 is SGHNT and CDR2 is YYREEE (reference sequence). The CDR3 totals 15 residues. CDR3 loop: CASSIGGQSYNEQFF. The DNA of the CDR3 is TGTGCCAGCAGCATAGGGGGTCAATCCTACAATGAGCAGTTCTTC.

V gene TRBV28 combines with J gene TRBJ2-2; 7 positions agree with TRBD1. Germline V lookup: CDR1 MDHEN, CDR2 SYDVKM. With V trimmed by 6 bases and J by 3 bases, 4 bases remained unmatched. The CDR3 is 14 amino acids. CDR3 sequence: CASRAQGYTGELFF. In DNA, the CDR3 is TGTGCCAGCAGGGCACAGGGGTACACCGGGGAGCTGTTTTTT.

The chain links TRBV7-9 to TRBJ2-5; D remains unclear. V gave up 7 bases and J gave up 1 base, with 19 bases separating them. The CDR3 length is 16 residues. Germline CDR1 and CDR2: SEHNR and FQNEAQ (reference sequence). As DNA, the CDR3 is TGTGCCAGCACCCCACACCAACAGAGAATCCAAGAGACCCAGTACTTC. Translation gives CASTPHQQRIQETQYF.

In DNA, the CDR3 is TGTGCCAGCAGACTATCGACGGGGACTGAAGCTTTCTTT. Translation gives CASRLSTGTEAFF. The V and J genes are TRBV2 and TRBJ1-1; D is undetermined. Between the trimmed V and J ends, which lost 6 bases and 5 bases, there was a span of 13 bases. The CDR3 loop spans 13 amino acids. CDR1 and CDR2 (germline): SNHLY, FYNNEI.

The DNA for the CDR3 is TGTGCCAGCCGACAGGGCCCCACTGAAGCTTTCTTT. As protein: CASRQGPTEAFF. This chain connects TRBV19 to TRBJ1-1; 7 positions match TRBD1. CDR1 and CDR2 from the germline V gene are LNHDA and SQIVND (reference sequence). With V trimmed by 9 bases and J by 4 bases, 5 bases remained unmatched. The CDR3 consists of 12 residues.

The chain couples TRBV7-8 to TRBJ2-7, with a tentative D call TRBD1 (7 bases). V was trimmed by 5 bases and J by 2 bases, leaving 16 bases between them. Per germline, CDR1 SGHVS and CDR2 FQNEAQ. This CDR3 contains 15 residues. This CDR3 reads CASSTRQGGAYEQYV. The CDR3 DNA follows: TGTGCCAGCAGCACCCGCCAGGGGGGAGCCTACGAGCAGTACGTC.

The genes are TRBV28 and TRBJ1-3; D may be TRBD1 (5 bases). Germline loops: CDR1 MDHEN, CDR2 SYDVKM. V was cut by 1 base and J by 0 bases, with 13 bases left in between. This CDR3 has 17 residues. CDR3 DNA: TGTGCCAGCAGTTTATTGGGGCAGCGAAGCTCTGGAAACACCATATATTTT. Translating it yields CASSLLGQRSSGNTIYF.

The CDR3 here is CATSEAGGQATDTQYF. CDR3 coding DNA: TGTGCCACCAGTGAAGCAGGAGGTCAGGCCACAGATACGCAGTATTTT. This chain uses TRBV24-1 with TRBJ2-3; D might be TRBD2 (5 bases). From germline, CDR1 is KGHDR and CDR2 SFDVKD. The ends were cut back, 4 bases at V and 2 bases at J, with 15 bases in the middle. The CDR3 runs to 16 residues.

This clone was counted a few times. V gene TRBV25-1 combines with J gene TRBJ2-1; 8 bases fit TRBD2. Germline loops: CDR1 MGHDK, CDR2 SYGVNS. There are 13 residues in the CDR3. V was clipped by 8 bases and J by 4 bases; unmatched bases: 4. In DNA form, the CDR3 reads TGTGCCAGCGGGCGGGAGGTTTACAATGAGCAGTTCTTC. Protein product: CASGREVYNEQFF. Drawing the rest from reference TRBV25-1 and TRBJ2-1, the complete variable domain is EADIYQTPRYLVIGTGKKITLECSQTMGHDKMYWYQQDPGMELHLIHYSYGVNSTEKGDLSSESTVSRIRTEHFPLTLESARPSHTSQYLCASGREVYNEQFFGPGTRLTVL.

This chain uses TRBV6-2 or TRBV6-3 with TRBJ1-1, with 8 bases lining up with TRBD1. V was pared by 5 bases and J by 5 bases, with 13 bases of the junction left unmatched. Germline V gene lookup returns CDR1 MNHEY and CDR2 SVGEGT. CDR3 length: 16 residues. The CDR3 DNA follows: TGTGCCAGCAGTACAAGACAACAGGGGGTTCGAACTGAAGCTTTCTTT. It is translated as CASSTRQQGVRTEAFF.

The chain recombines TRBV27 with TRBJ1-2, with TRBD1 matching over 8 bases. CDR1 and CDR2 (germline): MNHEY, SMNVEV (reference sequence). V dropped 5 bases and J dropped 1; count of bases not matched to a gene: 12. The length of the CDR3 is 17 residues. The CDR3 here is CASSAQGQGRLNYGYTF. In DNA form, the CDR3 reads TGTGCCAGCAGTGCCCAAGGACAGGGAAGGCTTAACTATGGCTACACCTTC.

The CDR3 bases are TGTGCCAGCAGCTTAGATCGGGCTAGCGGGAGTTTGAATGAGCAGTTCTTC. Protein product: CASSLDRASGSLNEQFF. V gene TRBV11-2 combines with J gene TRBJ2-1; 10 nucleotides match TRBD2. This CDR3 is built from 17 residues. Unmatched junction bases numbered 9, after V lost 0 bases and J lost 7 bases. Germline values: CDR1 SGHAT, CDR2 FQNNGV.

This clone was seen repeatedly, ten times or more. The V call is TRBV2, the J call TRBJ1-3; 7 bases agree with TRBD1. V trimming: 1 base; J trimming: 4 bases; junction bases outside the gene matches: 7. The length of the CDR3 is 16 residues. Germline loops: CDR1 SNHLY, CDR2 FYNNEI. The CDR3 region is CASSEGEQGHGNTIYF. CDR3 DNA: TGTGCCAGCAGTGAAGGCGAACAGGGGCACGGAAACACCATATATTTT.

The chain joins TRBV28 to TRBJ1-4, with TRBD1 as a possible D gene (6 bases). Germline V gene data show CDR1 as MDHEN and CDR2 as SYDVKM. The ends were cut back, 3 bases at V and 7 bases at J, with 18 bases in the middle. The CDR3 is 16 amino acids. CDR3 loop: CASSLGAVQYGEKLFF. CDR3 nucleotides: TGTGCCAGCAGTTTGGGGGCAGTACAGTACGGTGAAAAACTGTTTTTT.

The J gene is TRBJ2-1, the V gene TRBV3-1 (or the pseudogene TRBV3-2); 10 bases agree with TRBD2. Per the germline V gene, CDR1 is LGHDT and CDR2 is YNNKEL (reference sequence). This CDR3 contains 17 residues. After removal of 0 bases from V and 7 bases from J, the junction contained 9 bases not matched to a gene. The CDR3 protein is CASSQEAYSGRLNEQFF. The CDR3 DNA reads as TGTGCCAGCAGCCAAGAAGCGTATAGCGGGAGGTTGAATGAGCAGTTCTTC.

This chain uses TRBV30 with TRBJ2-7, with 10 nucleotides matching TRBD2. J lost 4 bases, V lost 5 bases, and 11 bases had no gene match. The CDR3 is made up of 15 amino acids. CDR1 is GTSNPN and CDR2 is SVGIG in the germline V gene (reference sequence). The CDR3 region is CAWGGLAGVGYEQYF. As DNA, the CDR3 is TGTGCCTGGGGGGGGCTAGCGGGAGTTGGTTACGAGCAGTACTTC.

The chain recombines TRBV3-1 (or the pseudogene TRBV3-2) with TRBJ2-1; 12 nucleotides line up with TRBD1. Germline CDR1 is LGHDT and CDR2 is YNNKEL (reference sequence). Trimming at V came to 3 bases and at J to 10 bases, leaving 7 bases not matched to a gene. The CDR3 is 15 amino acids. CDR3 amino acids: CASSHRDRGRGEQFF. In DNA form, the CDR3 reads TGTGCCAGCAGCCATCGGGACAGGGGGCGCGGGGAGCAGTTCTTC.

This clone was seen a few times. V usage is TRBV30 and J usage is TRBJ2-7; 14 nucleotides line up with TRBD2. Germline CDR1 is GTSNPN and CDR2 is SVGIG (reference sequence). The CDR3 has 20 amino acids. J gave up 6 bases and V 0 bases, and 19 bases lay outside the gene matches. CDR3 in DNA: TGTGCCTGGAGTGTGCCTATGTTAGGGACTAGCGGGAGCTCTTCGAGCGAGCAGTACGTC. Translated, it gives CAWSVPMLGTSGSSSSEQYV.

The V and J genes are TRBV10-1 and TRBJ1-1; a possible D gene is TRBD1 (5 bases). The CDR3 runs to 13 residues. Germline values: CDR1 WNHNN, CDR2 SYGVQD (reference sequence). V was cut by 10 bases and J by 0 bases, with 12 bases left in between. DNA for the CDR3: TGCGCCACCCAGGGCCTTATGAACACTGAAGCTTTCTTT. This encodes CATQGLMNTEAFF.

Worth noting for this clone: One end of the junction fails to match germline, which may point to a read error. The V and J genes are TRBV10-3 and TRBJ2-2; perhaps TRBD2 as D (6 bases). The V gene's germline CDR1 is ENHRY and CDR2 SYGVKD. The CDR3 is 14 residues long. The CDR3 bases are TGTGCCATTGACCCGGCGGGAAACAACGGGGAGCTGTTTTTT. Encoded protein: CAIDPAGNNGELFF.

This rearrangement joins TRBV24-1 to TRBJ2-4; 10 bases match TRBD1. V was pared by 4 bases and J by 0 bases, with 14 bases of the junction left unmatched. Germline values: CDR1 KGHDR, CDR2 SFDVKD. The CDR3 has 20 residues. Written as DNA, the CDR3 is TGTGCCACCAGTGAGACCGGACAGGGGGGACTATACCTAGCCAAAAACATTCAGTACTTC. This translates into CATSETGQGGLYLAKNIQYF.

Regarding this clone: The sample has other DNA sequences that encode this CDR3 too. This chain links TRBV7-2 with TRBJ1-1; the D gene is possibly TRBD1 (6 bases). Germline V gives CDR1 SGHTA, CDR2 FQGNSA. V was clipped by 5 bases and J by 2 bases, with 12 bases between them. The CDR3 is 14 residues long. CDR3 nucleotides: TGTGCCAGCAGCCTACAGGGCACAAACACTGAAGCTTTCTTT. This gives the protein CASSLQGTNTEAFF.

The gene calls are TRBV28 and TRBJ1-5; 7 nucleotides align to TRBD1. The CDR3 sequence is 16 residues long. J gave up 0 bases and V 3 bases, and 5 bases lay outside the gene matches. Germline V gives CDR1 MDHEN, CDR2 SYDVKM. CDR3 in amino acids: CASSLFTGDSNQPQHF. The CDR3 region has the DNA TGTGCCAGCAGTTTGTTTACAGGGGATAGCAATCAGCCCCAGCATTTT.

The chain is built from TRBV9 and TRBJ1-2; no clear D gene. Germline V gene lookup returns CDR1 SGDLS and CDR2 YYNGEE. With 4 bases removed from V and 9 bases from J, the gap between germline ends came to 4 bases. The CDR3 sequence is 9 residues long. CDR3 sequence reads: CASSPSYTF. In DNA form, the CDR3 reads TGTGCCAGCAGCCCCAGCTACACCTTC.

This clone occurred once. CDR3 DNA: TGTGCCAGCAGCTTAGGTCCCCGCGTTTCGCTGGAGACCCAGTACTTC. Translation gives CASSLGPRVSLETQYF. The chain recombines TRBV13 with TRBJ2-5; D remains unclear. V was trimmed by 0 bases and J by 5 bases, leaving 16 bases between them. CDR1 and CDR2 (germline): PRHDT, FYEKMQ (reference sequence). The CDR3 totals 16 residues.

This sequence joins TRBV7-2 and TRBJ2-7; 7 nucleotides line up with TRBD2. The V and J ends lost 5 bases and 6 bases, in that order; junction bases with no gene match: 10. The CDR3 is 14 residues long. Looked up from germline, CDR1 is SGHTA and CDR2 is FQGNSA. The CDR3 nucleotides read TGTGCCAGCAGCCCACGGGCGGGGGTCGGCGAGCAGTACGTC. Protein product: CASSPRAGVGEQYV.

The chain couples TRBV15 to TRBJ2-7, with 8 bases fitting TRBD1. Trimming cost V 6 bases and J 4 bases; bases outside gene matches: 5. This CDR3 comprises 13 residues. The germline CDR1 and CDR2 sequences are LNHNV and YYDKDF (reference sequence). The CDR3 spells CATSVHRGYEQYV. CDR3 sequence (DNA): TGTGCCACCAGTGTACACAGGGGGTACGAGCAGTACGTC.

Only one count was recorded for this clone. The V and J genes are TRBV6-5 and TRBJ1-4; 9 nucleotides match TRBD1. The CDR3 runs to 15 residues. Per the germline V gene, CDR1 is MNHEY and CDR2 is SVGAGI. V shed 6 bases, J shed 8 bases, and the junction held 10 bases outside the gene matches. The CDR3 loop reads CASRTGGGKPEKLFF. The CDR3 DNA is TGTGCCAGCAGGACAGGGGGTGGGAAGCCAGAAAAACTGTTTTTT.